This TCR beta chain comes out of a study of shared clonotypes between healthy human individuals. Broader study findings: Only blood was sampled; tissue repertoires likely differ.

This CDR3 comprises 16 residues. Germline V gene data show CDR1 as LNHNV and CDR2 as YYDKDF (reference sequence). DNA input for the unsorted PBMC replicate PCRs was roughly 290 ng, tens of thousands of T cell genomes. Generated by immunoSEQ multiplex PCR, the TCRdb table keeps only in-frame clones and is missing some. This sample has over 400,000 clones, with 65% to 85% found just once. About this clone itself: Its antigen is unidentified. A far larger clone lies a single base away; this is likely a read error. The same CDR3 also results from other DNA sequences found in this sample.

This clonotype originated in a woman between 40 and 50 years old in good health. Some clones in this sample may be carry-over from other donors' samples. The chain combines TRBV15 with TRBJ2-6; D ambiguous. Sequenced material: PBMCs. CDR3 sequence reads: CATSRFSFSGANVLTF. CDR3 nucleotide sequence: TGTGCTACCAGCAGATTCTCATTCTCTGGGGCCAACGTCCTGACTTTC.